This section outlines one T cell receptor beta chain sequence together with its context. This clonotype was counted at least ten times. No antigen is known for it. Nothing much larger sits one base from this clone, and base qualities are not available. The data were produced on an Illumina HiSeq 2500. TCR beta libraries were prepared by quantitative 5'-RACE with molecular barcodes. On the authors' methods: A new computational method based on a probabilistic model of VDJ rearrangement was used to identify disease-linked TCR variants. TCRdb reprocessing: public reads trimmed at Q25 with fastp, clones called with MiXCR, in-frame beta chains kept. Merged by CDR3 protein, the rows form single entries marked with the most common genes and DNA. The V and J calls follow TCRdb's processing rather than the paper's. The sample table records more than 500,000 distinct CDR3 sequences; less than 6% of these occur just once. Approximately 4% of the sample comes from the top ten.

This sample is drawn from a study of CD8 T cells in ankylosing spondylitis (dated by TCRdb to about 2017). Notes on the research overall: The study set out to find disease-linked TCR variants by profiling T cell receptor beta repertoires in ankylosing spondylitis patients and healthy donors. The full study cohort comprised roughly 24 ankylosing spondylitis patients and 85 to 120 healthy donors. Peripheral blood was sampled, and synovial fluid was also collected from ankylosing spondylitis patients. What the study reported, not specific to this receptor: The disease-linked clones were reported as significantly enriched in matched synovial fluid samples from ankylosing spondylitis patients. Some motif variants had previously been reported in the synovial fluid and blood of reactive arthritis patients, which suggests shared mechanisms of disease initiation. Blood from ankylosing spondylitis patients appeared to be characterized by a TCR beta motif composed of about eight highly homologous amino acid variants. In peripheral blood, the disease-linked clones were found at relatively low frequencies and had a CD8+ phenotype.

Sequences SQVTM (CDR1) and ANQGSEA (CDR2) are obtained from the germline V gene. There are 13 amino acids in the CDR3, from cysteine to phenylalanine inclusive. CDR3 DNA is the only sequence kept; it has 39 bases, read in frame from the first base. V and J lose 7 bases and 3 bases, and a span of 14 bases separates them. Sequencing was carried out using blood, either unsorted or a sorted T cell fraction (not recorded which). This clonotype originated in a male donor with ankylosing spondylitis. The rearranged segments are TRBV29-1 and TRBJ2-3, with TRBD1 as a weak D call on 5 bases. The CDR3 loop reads CSESQGQTDTQYF. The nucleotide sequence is TGCAGCGAAAGCCAGGGTCAGACAGATACGCAGTATTTT.